Below, one TCR beta chain is given with its context. Its specificity is unknown. This sample is drawn from a study of cytomegalovirus exposure and HLA in healthy donors. V lost 7 bases, J lost 0 bases, and 13 bases lay in between. This CDR3 contains 14 residues. Per the germline V gene, CDR1 is SNHLY and CDR2 is FYNNEI. The PCR employed 60 Vbeta primers together with 13 Jbeta primers. Repertoires were generated with immunoSEQ multiplex PCR, while TCRdb's copy carries only in-frame clones and drops some. The table records about 98,000 clones, around 77% of them present only once. Study outcomes and limitations: Later, an analysis showed that TCR beta chains associated with HLA were more clonally expanded than others that were equally common.

The sequenced sample consisted of PBMCs. This sequence was found in a male donor in good health and CMV-seropositive. This chain connects TRBV2 to TRBJ2-7, with D perhaps matching TRBD2 (5 bases). CDR3 protein: CASMLREGSYEQYF. The CDR3 region has the DNA TGTGCCAGCATGCTCCGGGAAGGCTCCTACGAGCAGTACTTC.